These 23 T cell receptor beta chains were all obtained from the same sample, sequenced in a study of OX40 agonist ivuxolimab in advanced cancers. The method was immunoSEQ multiplex PCR; TCRdb's version includes in-frame clones alone and lacks a portion of them. The sample includes around 97,000 clones, roughly four fifths of them seen just once. This specimen was CD4+ or CD8+ T cells sorted from blood, taken in a trial of the OX40 agonist ivuxolimab. The receptors were gathered from an adult with an advanced solid tumor such as melanoma, head and neck, liver or kidney cancer.

The rearrangement links TRBV6-1 to TRBJ2-1, with D perhaps TRBD1 (5 bases). Germline V lookup: CDR1 MNHNS, CDR2 SASEGT. The V gene lost 9 bases and the J gene lost 0 bases, with 15 bases spanning the gap. This CDR3 has 15 residues. The CDR3 sequence: CASLTGHSSYNEQFF. The CDR3 DNA follows: TGTGCCAGTCTCACAGGACATAGCTCCTACAATGAGCAGTTCTTC.

The gene calls are TRBV5-1 and TRBJ1-2; D not certain. Looked up from germline, CDR1 is SGHRS and CDR2 is YFSETQ. The V end lost 0 bases, the J end lost 0 bases, and 9 bases lay between the germline ends. The CDR3 runs to 15 residues. The CDR3 sequence is CASSLGSGANYGYTF. The CDR3, as DNA: TGCGCCAGCAGCTTGGGTTCAGGAGCTAACTATGGCTACACCTTC. Combining the CDR3 with reference TRBV5-1 and TRBJ1-2 gives the whole variable domain KAGVTQTPRYLIKTRGQQVTLSCSPISGHRSVSWYQQTPGQGLQFLFEYFSETQRNKGNFPGRFSGRQFSNSRSEMNVSTLELGDSALYLCASSLGSGANYGYTFGSGTRLTVV.

In this sample, this clone turned up a few times. This chain connects TRBV5-8 to TRBJ2-6, with a possible D match to TRBD1 (5 bases). The CDR3 is 14 residues long. V was pared by 0 bases and J by 4 bases, with 5 bases between. The germline CDR1 and CDR2 sequences are SGHTS and YDEGEE. The CDR3 here is CASSLGGGANVLTF. CDR3 nucleotides: TGTGCCAGCAGCTTGGGGGGCGGGGCCAACGTCCTGACTTTC.

This rearrangement joins TRBV19 to TRBJ2-7, with D uncertain. The CDR3 has 13 amino acids. Trimming shortened V by 0 bases and J by 4 bases, and 7 bases separated the two germline ends. Germline-derived CDR1 and CDR2 are LNHDA and SQIVND (reference sequence). The CDR3 reads CASSIDPRYEQYF. CDR3 sequence (DNA): TGTGCCAGTAGTATAGATCCGAGGTACGAGCAGTACTTC. The variable domain in full, completed from reference TRBV19 and TRBJ2-7, reads DGGITQSPKYLFRKEGQNVTLSCEQNLNHDAMYWYRQDPGQGLRLIYYSQIVNDFQKGDIAEGYSVSREKKESFPLTVTSAQKNPTAFYLCASSIDPRYEQYFGPGTRLTVT.

This chain connects TRBV2 to TRBJ2-2; possible D gene TRBD1, 6 bases. This CDR3 spans 20 amino acids. Germline V gene data show CDR1 as SNHLY and CDR2 as FYNNEI. Trimming took 6 bases from V and 0 from J, leaving 26 bases between them. The CDR3: CASSRTEMTGTSANTGELFF. In nucleotides, the CDR3 is TGTGCCAGCAGCCGGACTGAAATGACAGGTACATCGGCGAACACCGGGGAGCTGTTTTTT.

This chain links TRBV6-6 with TRBJ2-7; D is uncertain. The V and J ends lost 6 bases and 1 base respectively, with 7 bases between them. The CDR3 length is 12 residues. The germline CDR1 and CDR2 sequences are MNHNY and SVGAGI (reference sequence). The CDR3 nucleotides are TGTGCCAGCAGCCCGAGTTCCTACGAGCAGTACTTC. As protein: CASSPSSYEQYF.

This chain links TRBV30 with TRBJ1-6; D is uncertain. V lost 8 bases to trimming and J lost 8 bases, with 28 bases between them. CDR3 length equals 17 residues. The germline CDR1 and CDR2 sequences are GTSNPN and SVGIG (reference sequence). CDR3 amino acids: CAPPPSCSSNGYSPLHF. The CDR3 DNA sequence: TGTGCCCCACCCCCCTCATGTAGCAGCAACGGGTATTCACCCCTCCACTTT.

The chain recombines TRBV9 with TRBJ1-4; 7 nucleotides match TRBD1. Losses at the gene ends were 0 bases for V and 3 bases for J; bases not matched to a gene: 2. The germline V gene encodes CDR1 SGDLS and CDR2 YYNGEE. The CDR3 consists of 15 residues. The CDR3 is CASSVVGTANEKLFF. The CDR3 nucleotides read TGTGCCAGCAGCGTAGTTGGGACAGCTAATGAAAAACTGTTTTTT.

V is TRBV5-1 and J is TRBJ1-1; D call uncertain. Germline CDR1 reads SGHRS; CDR2 reads YFSETQ. This CDR3 has 13 amino acids. V gave up 1 base and J gave up 1 base, with 5 bases separating them. The CDR3 is CASSLISNTEAFF. Here the CDR3 DNA reads TGCGCCAGCAGCTTGATTTCGAACACTGAAGCTTTCTTT.

CDR3 coding DNA: TGTGCCAGCAGCTTGGCGGCAGGGGATGAGCAGTTCTTC. This encodes CASSLAAGDEQFF. V is TRBV5-6 and J is TRBJ2-1; tentative D call: TRBD1 (6 bases). The germline CDR1 and CDR2 sequences are SGHDT and YYEEEE. This CDR3 is 13 amino acids long. V gave up 0 bases and J gave up 8 bases, with 9 bases separating them.

This clone was found a few times. The V and J genes are TRBV9 and TRBJ2-1; D call uncertain. CDR1 SGDLS and CDR2 YYNGEE come from the germline V gene. The CDR3 covers 14 residues. Trimming took 0 bases from V and 7 from J, leaving 11 bases between them. The CDR3 sequence: CASSVDGSVNEQFF. The DNA of the CDR3 is TGTGCCAGCAGCGTAGATGGCTCCGTTAATGAGCAGTTCTTC.

V gene TRBV5-1 combines with J gene TRBJ1-3; D is ambiguous. CDR1 and CDR2 from the germline V gene are SGHRS and YFSETQ. V lost 0 bases and J 0 bases, leaving 10 bases between the germline ends. The length of the CDR3 is 16 residues. The CDR3 sequence is CASSLDTLDSGNTIYF. DNA of the CDR3: TGCGCCAGCAGCTTGGATACCCTTGACTCTGGAAACACCATATATTTT.

This sequence joins TRBV5-1 and TRBJ2-3; D gene unclear. V dropped 3 bases and J dropped 4 bases, with 3 bases sitting between them. This CDR3 region has 11 residues. The V gene's germline CDR1 is SGHRS and CDR2 YFSETQ. DNA for the CDR3: TGCGCCAGCAGCTCCGCAGATACGCAGTATTTT. This gives the protein CASSSADTQYF. Combining the CDR3 with reference TRBV5-1 and TRBJ2-3 gives the whole variable domain KAGVTQTPRYLIKTRGQQVTLSCSPISGHRSVSWYQQTPGQGLQFLFEYFSETQRNKGNFPGRFSGRQFSNSRSEMNVSTLELGDSALYLCASSSADTQYFGPGTRLTVL.

This chain links TRBV6-6 with TRBJ2-2; D may be TRBD2 (6 bases). Germline CDR1 MNHNY, CDR2 SVGAGI (reference sequence). This CDR3 has 16 residues. V was clipped by 6 bases and J by 7 bases, with 21 bases between them. The CDR3 region is CASSFGLSGKGGELFF. DNA for the CDR3: TGTGCCAGCAGCTTCGGACTAAGTGGGAAAGGCGGGGAGCTGTTTTTT.

This chain joins TRBV16 and TRBJ1-1, with TRBD1 matching 8 bases. V shed 10 bases, J shed 7 bases, and the junction held 17 bases outside the gene matches. The CDR3 contains 15 residues. Germline assignment: CDR1 KGHSY and CDR2 FQNENV. CDR3 DNA sequence: TGTGCCATCCGAGATGGGGGGGACAGGTCCGATGAAGCTTTCTTT. This translates into CAIRDGGDRSDEAFF. Combining the CDR3 with reference TRBV16 and TRBJ1-1 gives the whole variable domain GEEVAQTPKHLVRGEGQKAKLYCAPIKGHSYVFWYQQVLKNEFKFLISFQNENVFDETGMPKERFSAKCLPNSPCSLEIQATKLEDSAVYFCAIRDGGDRSDEAFFGQGTRLTVV.

The rearrangement joins TRBV2 to TRBJ1-2, with D unresolved. V lost 8 bases, J lost 8 bases, and 18 bases lay in between. Germline V CDR1 and CDR2: SNHLY, FYNNEI. The CDR3 is 13 amino acids. CDR3 sequence: CASGQVPFEGYTF. For the CDR3, the DNA is TGTGCCAGCGGGCAGGTGCCCTTTGAAGGCTACACCTTC.

This chain joins TRBV30 and TRBJ2-5; D not certain. Trimming took off 1 base at V and 4 bases at J, with 10 bases between the two ends. The V gene's germline CDR1 is GTSNPN and CDR2 SVGIG (reference sequence). The CDR3 extends over 13 amino acids. The CDR3 coding sequence is TGTGCCTGGAGTGAGGGTTTTGGAGAGACCCAGTACTTC. Amino acids: CAWSEGFGETQYF.

The CDR3 region is CASSDRASGNTIYF. The CDR3 coding sequence is TGTGCCAGCAGCGACAGAGCCTCTGGAAACACCATATATTTT. The V call is TRBV2, the J call TRBJ1-3; D may be TRBD1 (5 bases). This CDR3 is 14 amino acids long. The V and J ends lost 6 bases and 0 bases respectively, with 9 bases between them. Germline-derived CDR1 and CDR2 are SNHLY and FYNNEI.

The rearrangement joins TRBV5-8 to TRBJ2-1, with 13 bases lining up with TRBD2. The ends lost 3 bases at V and 0 bases at J; junction bases unmatched: 3. Germline V lookup: CDR1 SGHTS, CDR2 YDEGEE. The CDR3 length is 17 residues. The DNA of the CDR3 is TGTGCCAGCAGCTGGGGACTAGCGGGGAGCTCCTACAATGAGCAGTTCTTC. Translation: CASSWGLAGSSYNEQFF.

The chain uses TRBV29-1 and TRBJ2-5; weak D call: TRBD2 (7 bases). Germline loops: CDR1 SQVTM, CDR2 ANQGSEA. The CDR3 sequence is 16 residues long. V was shortened by 3 bases and J by 2 bases, with 19 bases between the two germline ends. In DNA form, the CDR3 reads TGCAGCGTTGAGGGGGGGCATAGCGACCGTCAAGAGACCCAGTACTTC. Its protein is CSVEGGHSDRQETQYF. Looking up the rest from reference TRBV29-1 and TRBJ2-5 gives the full variable domain: SAVISQKPSRDICQRGTSLTIQCQVDSQVTMMFWYRQQPGQSLTLIATANQGSEATYESGFVIDKFPISRPNLTFSTLTVSNMSPEDSSIYLCSVEGGHSDRQETQYFGPGTRLLVL.

The chain carries TRBV10-3 and TRBJ1-2; 7 bases are a match to TRBD1. The CDR3 has 17 residues. J was trimmed by 0 bases and V by 0 bases; bases with no gene match: 7. Germline V gives CDR1 ENHRY, CDR2 SYGVKD. CDR3 region: CAISESPGTATNYGYTF. CDR3 bases: TGTGCCATCAGTGAGTCCCCCGGGACAGCTACTAACTATGGCTACACCTTC.

V is TRBV5-8 and J is TRBJ2-6, with 9 bases matching TRBD1. The V gene's germline CDR1 is SGHTS and CDR2 YDEGEE. Losses at the gene ends were 4 bases for V and 2 bases for J; bases not matched to a gene: 4. The CDR3 spans 16 residues. The CDR3 loop is CASSPRDRAGANVLTF. DNA of the CDR3: TGTGCCAGCAGCCCGAGGGACAGGGCTGGGGCCAACGTCCTGACTTTC.

The V gene is TRBV7-9, the J gene TRBJ2-7; unclear D gene. The V and J ends lost 1 base and 3 bases respectively, with 4 bases between them. The CDR3 is 12 residues long. CDR1 SEHNR and CDR2 FQNEAQ come from the germline V gene (reference sequence). This chain's CDR3 is CASSLVVYEQYF. The CDR3 nucleotides are TGTGCCAGCAGCTTAGTGGTCTACGAGCAGTACTTC. Supplemented by reference TRBV7-9 and TRBJ2-7, the full variable domain reads DTGVSQNPRHKITKRGQNVTFRCDPISEHNRLYWYRQTLGQGPEFLTYFQNEAQLEKSRLLSDRFSAERPKGSFSTLEIQRTEQGDSAMYLCASSLVVYEQYFGPGTRLTVT.